The present TCR beta chain was sequenced within a study of blood T cells in healthy people across ages. As to this clonotype: Its antigen is still unknown.

The CDR3 length is 16 residues. V gave up 8 bases and J gave up 0 bases, with 17 bases separating them. CDR1 and CDR2 from the germline V gene are MNHEY and SVGEGT. PCR was performed a second time for about 7 to 11 cycles using a sample-barcoded 5' primer and a J-beta primer mix. TCRdb re-called the 5' RACE reads through MiXCR, storing one row per CDR3 protein. The sample contains approximately 800,000 distinct CDR3 sequences, approximately 67% of which appear only once. Study-level findings and limits: Using unsorted PBMCs precluded a conclusive naive versus antigen-experienced comparison. Naive T cell percentage strongly correlated with TCR beta diversity.

The sample consisted of blood. The chain couples TRBV6-2 or TRBV6-3 to TRBJ2-1, with D possibly being TRBD2 (6 bases). The TCR originated in a man under 40 in good health. The CDR3 DNA is TGTGCCAGCGGCAACCCTGGGAGGAGCTCCTACAATGAGCAGTTCTTC. Residues: CASGNPGRSSYNEQFF.